The rows below give T cell receptor beta chains drawn from one sample of a study of cytomegalovirus exposure and HLA in healthy donors. Repertoires were generated with immunoSEQ multiplex PCR, while TCRdb's copy carries only in-frame clones and drops some. The profile covers 250,000 to 350,000 clones, with 75% to 90% appearing a single time and around 4.2% taken by the ten largest. Material for sequencing was PBMCs. Receptors originate from a man aged 35 to 55 in good health and CMV-seropositive. Each CDR3 is given with its conserved first and last residue. The order of the fields is clone size, CDR3 length, V gene, J gene, CDR3 protein. Clone sizes are given selectively: once, few, many, or a class where the clone is expanded.

clone size: many
CDR3 length: 14
V gene: TRBV5-5
J gene: TRBJ2-7
CDR3 protein: CASSRTDRGYEQYF

clone size: NA
CDR3 length: 16
V gene: TRBV4-1
J gene: TRBJ1-6
CDR3 protein: CASSLGQGAPNSPLHF

clone size: NA
CDR3 length: 15
V gene: TRBV11-2
J gene: TRBJ2-7
CDR3 protein: CASSSLAGGAYEQYF

clone size: NA
CDR3 length: 13
V gene: TRBV29-1
J gene: TRBJ2-7
CDR3 protein: CSVGRDRIDEQYF

clone size: NA
CDR3 length: 15
V gene: TRBV7-8
J gene: TRBJ1-1
CDR3 protein: CASSLGRDRNTEAFF

clone size: NA
CDR3 length: 13
V gene: TRBV7-3
J gene: TRBJ1-2
CDR3 protein: CASSSGTGVGYTF

clone size: NA
CDR3 length: 14
V gene: TRBV13
J gene: TRBJ2-2
CDR3 protein: CASSQTANTGELFF

clone size: NA
CDR3 length: 13
V gene: TRBV7-2
J gene: TRBJ2-7
CDR3 protein: CASSLLQGPGQYF

clone size: NA
CDR3 length: 14
V gene: TRBV2
J gene: TRBJ1-4
CDR3 protein: CASSPTGADEKLFF

clone size: NA
CDR3 length: 11
V gene: TRBV28
J gene: TRBJ2-7
CDR3 protein: CASTNSYEQYF

clone size: NA
CDR3 length: 13
V gene: TRBV7-7
J gene: TRBJ1-5
CDR3 protein: CASSLGEHQPQHF

clone size: NA
CDR3 length: 15
V gene: TRBV28
J gene: TRBJ1-6
CDR3 protein: CASSLGQGAGSPLHF

clone size: NA
CDR3 length: 14
V gene: TRBV28
J gene: TRBJ2-1
CDR3 protein: CASRSGRSYNEQFF

clone size: NA
CDR3 length: 16
V gene: TRBV11-2
J gene: TRBJ2-7
CDR3 protein: CASSLGISGRVDEQYF

clone size: NA
CDR3 length: 13
V gene: TRBV7-9
J gene: TRBJ1-5
CDR3 protein: CASSTDSNQPQHF

clone size: NA
CDR3 length: 16
V gene: TRBV2
J gene: TRBJ1-1
CDR3 protein: CASSPRGPPTNTEAFF

clone size: once
CDR3 length: 14
V gene: TRBV28
J gene: TRBJ2-1
CDR3 protein: CASSLGGSTDEQFF

clone size: NA
CDR3 length: 13
V gene: TRBV6-6
J gene: TRBJ1-3
CDR3 protein: CASRQDRADTIYF

clone size: NA
CDR3 length: 15
V gene: TRBV15
J gene: TRBJ1-1
CDR3 protein: CATSRGGWDYTEAFF

clone size: NA
CDR3 length: 12
V gene: TRBV4-2
J gene: TRBJ1-1
CDR3 protein: CASSPIGGEAFF

clone size: NA
CDR3 length: 14
V gene: TRBV5-1
J gene: TRBJ2-1
CDR3 protein: CASSPRTSGGEQFF

clone size: NA
CDR3 length: 13
V gene: TRBV19
J gene: TRBJ1-5
CDR3 protein: CASSPEFNQPQHF

clone size: NA
CDR3 length: 13
V gene: TRBV27
J gene: TRBJ2-7
CDR3 protein: CASRDRGIQGQYF

clone size: NA
CDR3 length: 13
V gene: TRBV15
J gene: TRBJ1-2
CDR3 protein: CATSRDEHYGYTF

clone size: NA
CDR3 length: 13
V gene: TRBV5-6
J gene: TRBJ2-7
CDR3 protein: CASRPGEAYEQYF

clone size: few
CDR3 length: 15
V gene: TRBV7-8
J gene: TRBJ2-7
CDR3 protein: CASSFGAGSSYEQYF

clone size: NA
CDR3 length: 12
V gene: TRBV5-6
J gene: TRBJ2-7
CDR3 protein: CASGTSSYEQYF

clone size: NA
CDR3 length: 15
V gene: TRBV18
J gene: TRBJ1-3
CDR3 protein: CASSPIPGQGNTIYF

clone size: NA
CDR3 length: 16
V gene: TRBV19
J gene: TRBJ2-3
CDR3 protein: CASRGTSGSSIDTQYF

clone size: once
CDR3 length: 14
V gene: TRBV19
J gene: TRBJ1-2
CDR3 protein: CASRDRGSNYGYTF

clone size: NA
CDR3 length: 15
V gene: TRBV27
J gene: TRBJ1-1
CDR3 protein: CASTPRGGVNTEAFF

clone size: NA
CDR3 length: 16
V gene: TRBV27
J gene: TRBJ2-5
CDR3 protein: CASSFLGAGGLETQYF

clone size: NA
CDR3 length: 14
V gene: TRBV6-5
J gene: TRBJ1-5
CDR3 protein: CASRKGQGNQPQHF

clone size: NA
CDR3 length: 12
V gene: TRBV10-3
J gene: TRBJ2-7
CDR3 protein: CASMSGSYAQYF

clone size: NA
CDR3 length: 16
V gene: TRBV11-2
J gene: TRBJ1-3
CDR3 protein: CASSLGPGFSGNTIYF

clone size: NA
CDR3 length: 14
V gene: TRBV7-3
J gene: TRBJ1-6
CDR3 protein: CASSLGQFGSPLHF

clone size: NA
CDR3 length: 15
V gene: TRBV28
J gene: TRBJ2-7
CDR3 protein: CASSRQGPLSYEQYF

clone size: NA
CDR3 length: 14
V gene: TRBV2
J gene: TRBJ2-7
CDR3 protein: CASSVGQSSYEQYF

clone size: NA
CDR3 length: 16
V gene: TRBV28
J gene: TRBJ2-7
CDR3 protein: CASRRSGTTGLYEQYF

clone size: once
CDR3 length: 15
V gene: TRBV25-1
J gene: TRBJ2-3
CDR3 protein: CASSEQGASSDTQYF

clone size: NA
CDR3 length: 16
V gene: TRBV2
J gene: TRBJ2-1
CDR3 protein: CASRASGSRGYNEQFF